This T cell receptor beta chain was found in a study of OX40 agonist ivuxolimab in advanced cancers. The CDR3 runs 15 residues. V was cut by 1 base and J by 1 base, with 9 bases left in between. The germline V gene encodes CDR1 SGHNT and CDR2 YYREEE (reference sequence). The method was immunoSEQ multiplex PCR; TCRdb's version includes in-frame clones alone and lacks a portion of them. The repertoire consists of under 40,000 clones, with over 60% occurring once and the leading ten covering about 8.8%. The chain links TRBV5-4 to TRBJ1-3; D ambiguous. The clonotype comes from an adult with an advanced solid tumor such as melanoma, head and neck, liver or kidney cancer. The specimen comprised CD4+ or CD8+ T cells sorted from blood, sampled in a trial of the OX40 agonist ivuxolimab. CDR3 sequence reads: CASSLLSASGNTIYF. The DNA for the CDR3 is TGTGCCAGCAGCTTGCTGTCAGCTTCTGGAAACACCATATATTTT.